Listed below are T cell receptor beta chains from one sample, sequenced in a study of blood T cell repertoires in COVID-19. TCRdb's copy holds only in-frame clones and misses some; the assay was immunoSEQ multiplex PCR. Of hundreds of thousands of clones listed, around 88% are singletons. The sample comprised PBMCs or T cells enriched from blood (not recorded which). The receptors come from a woman aged 45-59 years who had recovered from COVID-19. The CDR3 runs from the conserved cysteine through the conserved F or W. A D gene is named only where the DNA matches it firmly. The size of a clone is reported for some rows only, either as once, few or many, or as a class for expanded clones.

.	.	TRBJ1-2	TRBV5-6	CASGIRDVHGYTF	TGTGCCAGCGGCATTCGGGATGTACATGGCTACACCTTC
.	TRBD2	TRBJ2-3	TRBV11-2	CASSLRVAGVSDTQYF	TGTGCCAGCAGCTTGCGGGTAGCGGGAGTATCCGATACGCAGTATTTT
.	TRBD1	TRBJ1-1	TRBV12-5	CASGWGQGKNTEAFF	TGTGCTAGTGGTTGGGGACAGGGGAAGAACACTGAAGCTTTCTTT
.	TRBD1	TRBJ1-2	TRBV14	CASSQHRGTYGYTF	TGTGCCAGCAGCCAACACAGGGGTACTTATGGCTACACCTTC
.	.	TRBJ1-2	TRBV6-5	CASIAWNGAYGYTF	TGTGCCAGCATAGCATGGAACGGAGCCTATGGCTACACCTTC
once	.	TRBJ2-7	TRBV28	CASRTGHLYEQYF	TGTGCCAGCAGGACAGGACATTTGTACGAGCAGTACTTC
.	TRBD1	TRBJ1-5	TRBV30	CAWSPGQAPNQPQHF	TGTGCCTGGAGCCCTGGACAGGCCCCCAATCAGCCCCAGCATTTT
.	TRBD1	TRBJ2-5	TRBV7-8	CASSQWDRGRETQYF	TGTGCCAGCAGCCAATGGGACAGGGGGCGCGAGACCCAGTACTTC
.	.	TRBJ1-3	TRBV7-9	CASSPEGVGSSGNTIYF	TGTGCCAGCAGCCCCGAGGGAGTGGGGTCCTCTGGAAACACCATATATTTT
.	TRBD1	TRBJ1-1	TRBV3-1/TRBV3-2	CASTLKLPSGGNTEAFF	TGTGCCAGCACCCTCAAGCTCCCTTCAGGGGGCAACACTGAAGCTTTCTTT
.	.	TRBJ1-2	TRBV28	CASSLGGLNSNYGYTF	TGTGCCAGCAGTTTAGGGGGCCTCAATTCTAACTATGGCTACACCTTC
.	.	TRBJ2-3	TRBV7-2	CASSLDARPGSTQYF	TGTGCCAGCAGCTTAGACGCACGGCCAGGGTCGACGCAGTATTTT
.	TRBD1	TRBJ1-5	TRBV28	CASSLLRDSHQPQHF	TGTGCCAGCAGTTTACTCCGGGACAGCCATCAGCCCCAGCATTTT
.	TRBD2	TRBJ2-4	TRBV6-6	CASTRLAGEARKNIQYF	TGTGCCAGCACTCGACTAGCGGGAGAGGCGAGAAAAAACATTCAGTACTTC
few	TRBD1	TRBJ2-7	TRBV16	CASSLDRGGEQYF	TGTGCCAGCAGCCTGGACAGGGGAGGCGAGCAGTACTTC
.	TRBD1	TRBJ2-1	TRBV2	CASSGDRGSGQFF	TGTGCCAGCAGCGGGGACAGGGGGAGTGGGCAGTTCTTC
.	TRBD2	TRBJ2-3	TRBV4-3	CASSHPGLAGSGGTQYF	TGCGCCAGCAGCCATCCGGGACTAGCGGGGAGTGGTGGTACGCAGTATTTT
.	.	TRBJ1-1	TRBV2	CASSEGQVGTEAFF	TGTGCCAGCAGTGAGGGTCAGGTTGGGACTGAAGCTTTCTTT
.	.	TRBJ2-1	TRBV11-3	CASSPVSGGGNEQFF	TGTGCCAGCAGCCCTGTATCGGGCGGAGGCAATGAGCAGTTCTTC
.	.	TRBJ1-4	TRBV10-2	CASMQGRNEKLFF	TGCGCCAGCATGCAGGGCCGGAATGAAAAACTGTTTTTT
.	TRBD1	TRBJ1-1	TRBV5-1	CASSRRTGENTEAFF	TGCGCCAGCAGCAGGCGGACAGGAGAGAACACTGAAGCTTTCTTT
.	.	TRBJ2-7	TRBV29-1	CSVRTTYEQYF	TGCAGCGTTAGGACAACCTACGAGCAGTACTTC
few	TRBD1	TRBJ1-2	TRBV15	CATSRTTTGAFLYGYTF	TGTGCCACCAGCAGAACAACGACAGGGGCTTTTCTCTATGGCTACACCTTC
medium-sized	.	TRBJ1-1	TRBV7-8	CASSLAQGSTEAFF	TGTGCCAGCAGCTTAGCACAGGGATCCACTGAAGCTTTCTTT
.	TRBD1	TRBJ2-1	TRBV7-2	CASSADRSSYNEQFF	TGTGCCAGCAGCGCGGACAGGTCCTCCTACAATGAGCAGTTCTTC
.	TRBD1	TRBJ1-1	TRBV11-3	CASKRTGNTEAFF	TGTGCCAGCAAAAGGACAGGGAACACTGAAGCTTTCTTT
.	.	TRBJ2-7	TRBV30	CAWSPHPGLAYF	TGTGCCTGGAGTCCCCACCCGGGACTGGCGTACTTC
.	.	TRBJ1-6	TRBV9	CASSVATVNSPLHF	TGTGCCAGCAGCGTAGCCACAGTCAATTCACCCCTCCACTTT
.	.	TRBJ1-5	TRBV6-1	CATYDGVSRQPQHF	TGTGCCACCTACGACGGGGTCTCTCGGCAGCCCCAGCATTTT
few	.	TRBJ1-2	TRBV5-4	CASSLDSSYGYTF	TGTGCCAGCAGCTTGGATTCTAGTTATGGCTACACCTTC
.	TRBD2	TRBJ2-7	TRBV3-1/TRBV3-2	CASSRGEGRGEQYF	TGTGCCAGCAGCCGGGGGGAGGGTAGGGGCGAGCAGTACTTC
.	.	TRBJ2-7	TRBV6-5	CASSQGTYEQYF	TGTGCCAGCAGTCAGGGGACCTACGAGCAGTACTTC
.	.	TRBJ1-4	TRBV6-5	CASKPPGFGNEKLFF	TGTGCCAGCAAACCGCCCGGGTTCGGGAATGAAAAACTGTTTTTT
.	TRBD2	TRBJ2-3	TRBV7-9	CASSLAGTSGSSDTQYF	TGTGCCAGCAGCTTAGCGGGGACTAGCGGGAGTTCAGATACGCAGTATTTT
.	.	TRBJ1-4	TRBV30	CAWRQQGSNEKLFF	TGTGCCTGGAGACAACAGGGTTCTAATGAAAAACTGTTTTTT
once	TRBD1	TRBJ2-7	TRBV27	CASSLTGYHEQYF	TGTGCCAGCAGCCTGACAGGGTACCACGAGCAGTACTTC
.	.	TRBJ2-3	TRBV3-1/TRBV3-2	CASSQGLYTQYF	TGTGCCAGCAGCCAAGGGCTCTATACGCAGTATTTT
.	.	TRBJ1-4	TRBV7-9	CASSLGLGNEKLFF	TGTGCCAGCAGCTTAGGCCTAGGAAATGAAAAACTGTTTTTT